The present T cell receptor beta chain was sequenced within a study of shared clonotypes between healthy human individuals. This clone was observed a single time. CD8 cells classed as naive were CD45RO-negative and positively selected for CCR7, excluding terminally differentiated effector memory CD45RA+ cells. Germline CDR1 and CDR2: MNHEY and SMNVEV (reference sequence). V was trimmed by 2 bases and J by 8 bases, leaving 7 bases between them. The CDR3 covers 12 residues. The protocol was immunoSEQ multiplex PCR, while the TCRdb copy is restricted to in-frame clones and leaves out a portion. The table includes about 800,000 clones, 90% to 97% detected once.

The genes are TRBV27 and TRBJ2-1, with D unresolved. The sequencing input was naive CD8+ T cells sorted from blood. This sequence originates from a man aged 25 to 40 in good health. The CDR3 here is CASSLGSDEQFF. The CDR3 DNA follows: TGTGCCAGCAGTTTAGGATCGGATGAGCAGTTCTTC.